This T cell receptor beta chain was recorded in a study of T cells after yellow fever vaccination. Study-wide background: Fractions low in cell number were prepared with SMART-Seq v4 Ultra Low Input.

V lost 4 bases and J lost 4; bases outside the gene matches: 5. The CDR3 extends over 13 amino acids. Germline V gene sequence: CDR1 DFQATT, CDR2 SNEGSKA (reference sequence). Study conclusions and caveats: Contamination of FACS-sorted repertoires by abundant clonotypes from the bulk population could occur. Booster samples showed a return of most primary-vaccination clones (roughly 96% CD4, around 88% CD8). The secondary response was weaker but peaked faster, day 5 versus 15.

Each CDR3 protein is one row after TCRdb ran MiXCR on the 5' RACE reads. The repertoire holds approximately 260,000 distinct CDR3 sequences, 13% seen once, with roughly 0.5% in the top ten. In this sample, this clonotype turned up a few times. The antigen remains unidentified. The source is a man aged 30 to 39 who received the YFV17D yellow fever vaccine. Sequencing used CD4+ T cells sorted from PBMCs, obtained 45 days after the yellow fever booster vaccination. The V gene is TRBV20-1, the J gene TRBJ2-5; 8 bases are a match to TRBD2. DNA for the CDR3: TGCAGTGCTATTAGCGGGACGGGAGAGACCCAGTACTTC. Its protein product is CSAISGTGETQYF.